Listed here are 29 T cell receptor beta chains from one sample, sequenced in a study of PD-1 blockade in mismatch repair-deficient tumors (dated 2017 in TCRdb). Library prep was done by the immunoSEQ multiplex PCR assay. The clones in this table, taken by TCRdb from immuneACCESS, are in-frame only. Not every clone is retained; where verified, under half of the shortfall comes from an unresolved V gene, and the cause of the rest is unknown. For this sample there are approximately 63,000 clones; approximately 88% appear just once. Clones ranked in the top ten supply around 14% of the sample. The sequences come from peripheral blood, collected 52 weeks after starting pembrolizumab. These receptors originate from an adult with mismatch repair-deficient cancer.

J is TRBJ2-7 and V is TRBV13; 8 bases line up with TRBD1. Unmatched junction bases numbered 11, after V lost 5 bases and J lost 2 bases. This CDR3 is 16 amino acids long. The germline CDR1 and CDR2 sequences are PRHDT and FYEKMQ (reference sequence). This chain's CDR3 is CASSPATGTGTYEQYF. The CDR3 region has the DNA TGTGCCAGCAGCCCCGCAACCGGGACAGGAACCTACGAGCAGTACTTC. Full variable domain (missing parts from reference TRBV13 and TRBJ2-7): AAGVIQSPRHLIKEKRETATLKCYPIPRHDTVYWYQQGPGQDPQFLISFYEKMQSDKGSIPDRFSAQQFSDYHSELNMSSLELGDSALYFCASSPATGTGTYEQYFGPGTRLTVT.

This chain joins TRBV2 and TRBJ2-7; D gene ambiguous. V lost 5 bases and J lost 2, with 13 bases in between. Germline CDR1 reads SNHLY; CDR2 reads FYNNEI. The CDR3 spans 14 residues. The DNA for the CDR3 is TGTGCCAGCAGTCCCCGTTACAGCGCCTACGAGCAGTACTTC. It specifies CASSPRYSAYEQYF. The whole variable domain, filled in from reference TRBV2 and TRBJ2-7, reads EPEVTQTPSHQVTQMGQEVILRCVPISNHLYFYWYRQILGQKVEFLVSFYNNEISEKSEIFDDQFSVERPDGSNFTLKIRSTKLEDSAMYFCASSPRYSAYEQYFGPGTRLTVT.

The rearrangement joins TRBV6-1 to TRBJ2-7; TRBD1 agrees at 8 bases. Germline CDR1 MNHNS, CDR2 SASEGT. Trimming took 6 bases from V and 6 from J; bases not matched to a gene: 13. The CDR3 length is 15 residues. The CDR3 DNA reads TGTGCCAGCAGAGCTGGACAGGGAGGTTCAGGCGAGCAGTACTTC. Amino acids: CASRAGQGGSGEQYF.

CDR3 DNA: TGTGCCAGCAGTTTGGTGGGACAGGCTAGCAGCAATCAGCCCCAGCATTTT. Translated: CASSLVGQASSNQPQHF. The chain is built from TRBV28 and TRBJ1-5; 8 nucleotides align to TRBD1. CDR3 length equals 17 residues. Germline CDR1 MDHEN, CDR2 SYDVKM. The trim removed 3 bases at V and 1 base at J, leaving 8 bases unmatched.

As regards this clone: Other DNA variants within this sample encode the same CDR3. CDR3 sequence reads: CASSLAAGSYEQYF. The DNA for the CDR3 is TGTGCCAGCAGCTTAGCTGCCGGAAGCTACGAGCAGTACTTC. The chain employs TRBV13 and TRBJ2-7; unclear D gene. Germline V gene sequence: CDR1 PRHDT, CDR2 FYEKMQ (reference sequence). This CDR3 comprises 14 residues. V gave up 1 base and J gave up 3 bases, with 10 bases separating them.

This clone has only one observation. V usage is TRBV2 and J usage is TRBJ2-5; 11 bases are shared with TRBD2. V lost 3 bases, J lost 6 bases, and 6 bases stayed unmatched. Germline CDR1 and CDR2: SNHLY and FYNNEI. The CDR3 consists of 15 residues. CDR3 nucleotides: TGTGCCAGCAGTGAGAGTACTAGCGGGAGAAAGACCCAGTACTTC. Protein: CASSESTSGRKTQYF.

This chain connects TRBV2 to TRBJ2-7; D gene uncertain. V lost 1 base and J lost 4, with 11 bases in between. Germline V gene data show CDR1 as SNHLY and CDR2 as FYNNEI. This CDR3 contains 14 residues. CDR3 in amino acids: CASSEDGSVYEQYF. In DNA form, the CDR3 reads TGTGCCAGCAGTGAAGACGGATCCGTTTACGAGCAGTACTTC.

A few counts support this clone. The chain links TRBV5-1 to TRBJ2-7, with D maybe TRBD2 (5 bases). This CDR3 spans 15 amino acids. Germline CDR1 SGHRS, CDR2 YFSETQ. Trimming removed 0 bases from V and 4 bases from J, with 14 bases in between. Here the CDR3 DNA reads TGCGCCAGCAGCTTGGCCGGAGCGGTACTTTACGAGCAGTACTTC. It is translated as CASSLAGAVLYEQYF.

The chain has TRBV5-5 and TRBJ2-7; TRBD2 matches at 8 bases. CDR1 and CDR2 (germline): SGHKS, YYEKEE (reference sequence). This CDR3 has 14 residues. V was clipped by 2 bases and J by 1 base; unmatched bases: 2. CDR3 DNA sequence: TGTGCCAGCAGCTTAACTAGCGGATCCTACGAGCAGTACTTC. Protein product: CASSLTSGSYEQYF.

V is TRBV2 and J is TRBJ2-1; no firm D call. Germline V gives CDR1 SNHLY, CDR2 FYNNEI. The CDR3 runs 15 residues. Trimming left V 4 bases short and J 5 bases short, with 15 bases between. CDR3 residues: CASSGSNLSNNEQFF. The CDR3, as DNA: TGTGCCAGCAGTGGCAGTAACCTCTCAAACAATGAGCAGTTCTTC.

The chain is built from TRBV13 and TRBJ2-7; TRBD2 matches at 11 bases. V lost 5 bases to trimming and J lost 1 base; unmatched junction nucleotides: 4. Germline V gene data show CDR1 as PRHDT and CDR2 as FYEKMQ (reference sequence). CDR3 length equals 15 residues. The CDR3 region is CASSEGLAVSYEQYF. The CDR3 nucleotides are TGTGCCAGCAGCGAGGGACTAGCGGTATCCTACGAGCAGTACTTC.

The CDR3 nucleotides read TGTGCCAGCAGTTACGCAGGGGAAGTGGATGGCTACACCTTC. This gives the protein CASSYAGEVDGYTF. This rearrangement joins TRBV6-5 to TRBJ1-2, with a weak D call TRBD1 (6 bases). V lost 2 bases and J lost 6, with 13 bases in between. Germline V lookup: CDR1 MNHEY, CDR2 SVGAGI. This CDR3 is 14 amino acids long.

The chain carries TRBV23-1 and TRBJ2-7, with 7 bases aligning to TRBD1. TRBV23-1 is treated as an ORF (open reading frame) with a function not yet certain. With V trimmed by 10 bases and J by 3 bases, 12 bases remained unmatched. The CDR3 totals 14 residues. CDR3 DNA sequence: TGCGCCACCTACAGGGGTCAAAGGAACTACGAGCAGTACTTC. Its protein is CATYRGQRNYEQYF.

V is TRBV27 and J is TRBJ2-1; possible D gene TRBD2, 6 bases. The CDR3 covers 15 residues. V lost 3 bases, J lost 0 bases, and 9 bases lay in between. CDR1 and CDR2 (germline): MNHEY, SMNVEV (reference sequence). CDR3 nucleotide sequence: TGTGCCAGCAGTTTCTCCGGGAGCTCCTACAATGAGCAGTTCTTC. Translation: CASSFSGSSYNEQFF.

The chain links TRBV5-4 to TRBJ2-3; perhaps TRBD1 as D (5 bases). Germline V gene data show CDR1 as SGHNT and CDR2 as YYREEE (reference sequence). With 5 bases removed from V and 4 bases from J, the gap between germline ends came to 23 bases. This CDR3 spans 17 amino acids. This CDR3 reads CASRPGWVQGKADTQYF. DNA for the CDR3: TGTGCCAGCAGACCCGGTTGGGTCCAGGGAAAAGCAGATACGCAGTATTTT. The full variable domain, completed using reference TRBV5-4 and TRBJ2-3, is ETGVTQSPTHLIKTRGQQVTLRCSSQSGHNTVSWYQQALGQGPQFIFQYYREEENGRGNFPPRFSGLQFPNYSSELNVNALELDDSALYLCASRPGWVQGKADTQYFGPGTRLTVL.

The chain links TRBV4-1 to TRBJ1-2; a weak D match, TRBD1 (5 bases). V lost 6 bases and J 3 bases, leaving 8 bases between the germline ends. The CDR3 length is 12 residues. Germline assignment: CDR1 MGHRA and CDR2 YSYEKL. CDR3 nucleotide sequence: TGCGCCAGCAGTGGGGGTTACTATGGCTACACCTTC. Translation: CASSGGYYGYTF.

The chain uses TRBV7-9 and TRBJ1-4, with D hard to call. Germline CDR1 SEHNR, CDR2 FQNEAQ (reference sequence). The length of the CDR3 is 14 residues. V lost 3 bases, J lost 8 bases, and 13 bases lay in between. The CDR3 nucleotides are TGTGCCAGCAGCTTCCTCCCCTTGGGGGAAAAACTGTTTTTT. Encoded protein: CASSFLPLGEKLFF.

In its sample, this clone was seen once. The chain is built from TRBV6-1 and TRBJ1-5; D uncertain. V was cut by 2 bases and J by 6 bases, with 8 bases left in between. Germline assignment: CDR1 MNHNS and CDR2 SASEGT. This CDR3 comprises 13 residues. CDR3: CASSELSGQPQHF. The CDR3 DNA reads as TGTGCCAGCAGTGAATTATCGGGTCAGCCCCAGCATTTT.

The V and J genes are TRBV5-6 and TRBJ2-7; D is possibly TRBD1 (5 bases). The germline V and J ends were trimmed by 2 bases and 5 bases, with 20 bases remaining between them. CDR1 SGHDT and CDR2 YYEEEE come from the germline V gene. The CDR3 has 16 residues. CDR3 DNA: TGTGCCAGCAGCTTAGGGGCAACGGGCGGCCAGGACGAGCAGTACTTC. It specifies CASSLGATGGQDEQYF.

The chain uses TRBV5-1 and TRBJ1-4; D remains ambiguous. CDR1 is SGHRS and CDR2 is YFSETQ in the germline V gene. The CDR3 length is 16 residues. V was trimmed by 4 bases and J by 0 bases, leaving 13 bases between them. The CDR3 sequence: CASSNFPGTTNEKLFF. CDR3 bases: TGCGCCAGCAGCAATTTCCCGGGGACAACTAATGAAAAACTGTTTTTT.

CDR3 in DNA: TGTGCCGGCGATCAGTTGAGGGAGTCCAGCACAGATACGCAGTATTTT. Protein sequence: CAGDQLRESSTDTQYF. This sequence joins TRBV7-9 and TRBJ2-3; tentative D call: TRBD2 (5 bases). The germline V gene encodes CDR1 SEHNR and CDR2 FQNEAQ (reference sequence). Trimming took off 11 bases at V and 0 bases at J, with 21 bases between the two ends. The CDR3 covers 16 residues.

In regard to this clone: Other DNA sequences within the sample encode an identical CDR3. The chain recombines TRBV5-4 with TRBJ2-7, with 10 positions matching TRBD1. The CDR3 consists of 14 residues. V shed 4 bases and J 1 base; nucleotides not matched to a gene: 2. The germline gives CDR1 SGHNT, CDR2 YYREEE (reference sequence). For the CDR3, the DNA is TGTGCCAGCAGCCTGGGACAGGGGTCCTACGAGCAGTACTTC. Its translation: CASSLGQGSYEQYF.

The chain joins TRBV11-2 to TRBJ2-7, with no clear D. CDR1 SGHAT and CDR2 FQNNGV come from the germline V gene. This CDR3 region has 13 residues. V shed 0 bases and J shed 8 bases, with 11 bases lying between them. CDR3 residues: CASSLDEADKQYF. The CDR3 DNA follows: TGTGCCAGCAGCTTAGATGAGGCAGATAAGCAGTACTTC.

The V gene is TRBV27, the J gene TRBJ2-1; 13 positions agree with TRBD2. The germline V gene has CDR1 MNHEY and CDR2 SMNVEV (reference sequence). J was trimmed by 4 bases and V by 5 bases; bases with no gene match: 5. The CDR3 is 16 residues long. DNA of the CDR3: TGTGCCAGCAGTAAAGGGACTAGCGGGGTGTACAATGAGCAGTTCTTC. It codes for CASSKGTSGVYNEQFF.

The rearrangement uses TRBV4-1 and TRBJ2-7, with D possibly matching TRBD1 (6 bases). This CDR3 comprises 15 residues. V lost 3 bases, J lost 1 base, and 13 bases lay in between. CDR1 and CDR2 from the germline V gene are MGHRA and YSYEKL. The CDR3 here is CASSHGGQISYEQYF. The CDR3 DNA reads as TGCGCCAGCAGCCATGGAGGACAGATTTCCTACGAGCAGTACTTC.

V is TRBV29-1 and J is TRBJ2-2; D not resolved. Trimming removed 0 bases from V and 0 bases from J, with 11 bases in between. This CDR3 region has 16 residues. The germline V gene encodes CDR1 SQVTM and CDR2 ANQGSEA. CDR3 protein: CSVEDWSSSNTGELFF. CDR3 in DNA: TGCAGCGTTGAAGATTGGAGTTCCTCGAACACCGGGGAGCTGTTTTTT.

As regards this clone: Germline and junction disagree at one end, which may indicate a read error. This chain uses TRBV30 with TRBJ2-1; TRBD2 might be the D (6 bases). Germline CDR1 reads GTSNPN; CDR2 reads SVGIG (reference sequence). The CDR3 totals 13 residues. The CDR3 nucleotides read TGTGCCTGGACCAGGGACTCCAACAATGAGCAGTTCTTC. Its protein product is CAWTRDSNNEQFF. Complete variable domain (other parts from reference TRBV30 and TRBJ2-1): SQTIHQWPATLVQPVGSPLSLECTVEGTSNPNLYWYRQAAGRGLQLLFYSVGIGQISSEVPQNLSASRPQDRQFILSSKKLLLSDSGFYLCAWTRDSNNEQFFGPGTRLTVL.

The count of this clone is one. The chain couples TRBV9 to TRBJ2-3; a possible D gene is TRBD1 (6 bases). The CDR3 is 14 residues long. Trimming cost V 3 bases and J 3 bases, with 11 bases left between them. Germline V gene lookup returns CDR1 SGDLS and CDR2 YYNGEE. The CDR3 loop reads CASSERGRTDTQYF. The CDR3 DNA is TGTGCCAGCAGCGAGAGGGGGAGAACAGATACGCAGTATTTT.

The chain employs TRBV4-1 and TRBJ2-7; a possible D gene is TRBD2 (5 bases). The CDR3 spans 17 residues. Trimming left V 0 bases short and J 3 bases short, with 18 bases between. The germline V gene encodes CDR1 MGHRA and CDR2 YSYEKL. DNA for the CDR3: TGCGCCAGCAGCCAAGATTTTGAGAGGGTCGGCCGCTACGAGCAGTACTTC. It translates to CASSQDFERVGRYEQYF.